These T cell receptor beta chains were read from a single sample in a study of shared clonotypes between healthy human individuals. Profiled with immunoSEQ multiplex PCR; TCRdb holds only in-frame clones, not every one. The table lists around 1,900,000 clones, just under 95% of them singletons. The sample taken for sequencing was naive CD8+ T cells from PBMCs. These receptors originate from a man aged 18 to 35 in good health. Some clones in this sample may be carry-over from other donors' samples. Both conserved end residues are part of each CDR3. D genes are given only for firm matches. For some rows the clone size is stated as once, few or many, or as a class when expanded; others skip it.

clone_size	d_call	v_call	j_call	cdr3_aa	cdr3_nt
-	-	TRBV9	TRBJ2-7	CASSPRGQLYVHEQYF	TGTGCCAGCAGCCCGCGGGGACAACTCTACGTCCACGAGCAGTACTTC
-	-	TRBV7-9	TRBJ2-7	CASSVPVQPKSYEQYF	TGTGCCAGCAGCGTACCGGTACAGCCTAAGTCCTACGAGCAGTACTTC
once	TRBD1	TRBV13	TRBJ2-1	CASTSWTGHNEQFF	TGTGCCAGCACCAGCTGGACAGGCCACAATGAGCAGTTCTTC
-	TRBD2	TRBV7-3	TRBJ2-3	CASSLIPGLAGEADTQYF	TGTGCCAGCAGCTTAATTCCGGGACTAGCGGGAGAGGCAGATACGCAGTATTTT
-	TRBD1	TRBV6-5	TRBJ2-1	CASRSYDGTVPFF	TGTGCCAGCAGGAGTTACGATGGGACAGTGCCATTCTTC
once	-	TRBV28	TRBJ2-2	CASRTQANTGELFF	TGTGCCAGCAGAACCCAAGCGAACACCGGGGAGCTGTTTTTT
-	-	TRBV9	TRBJ1-5	CASSEGGGNQPQHF	TGTGCCAGCAGCGAGGGAGGGGGCAATCAGCCCCAGCATTTT
-	TRBD1	TRBV30	TRBJ1-5	CAWSMGQGTPYSNQPQHF	TGTGCCTGGAGTATGGGACAGGGAACTCCTTATAGCAATCAGCCCCAGCATTTT
-	-	TRBV29-1	TRBJ2-7	CSAGVGPRYEQYF	TGCAGCGCCGGGGTTGGGCCTCGCTACGAGCAGTACTTC
once	TRBD1	TRBV27	TRBJ2-1	CASSLAAGTGGAEQFF	TGTGCCAGCAGTTTGGCCGCCGGGACAGGGGGCGCAGAGCAGTTCTTC
-	TRBD2	TRBV5-1	TRBJ2-2	CASSLDGVIGSGRVREELFF	TGCGCCAGCAGCTTGGATGGGGTTATAGGTAGCGGGAGGGTTCGTGAGGAGCTGTTTTTT
-	-	TRBV19	TRBJ2-7	CASSTGYYEQYF	TGTGCCAGTAGTACGGGATACTACGAGCAGTACTTC
-	-	TRBV7-9	TRBJ1-6	CASSFGGSPLHF	TGTGCCAGCAGCTTTGGAGGGTCACCCCTCCACTTT
-	TRBD2	TRBV2	TRBJ2-7	CASSERGLAGGWEQYF	TGTGCCAGCAGTGAACGAGGACTAGCGGGAGGATGGGAGCAGTACTTC
-	-	TRBV10-1	TRBJ2-7	CASSPREGLSYEQYF	TGCGCCAGCAGTCCCCGGGAAGGCCTCTCCTACGAGCAGTACTTC
-	-	TRBV2	TRBJ2-3	CATPSGGAQYF	TGTGCCACCCCCTCCGGAGGGGCGCAGTATTTT
-	-	TRBV4-3	TRBJ2-3	CASSQDWAESAPDTQYF	TGCGCCAGCAGCCAAGATTGGGCAGAAAGCGCCCCAGATACGCAGTATTTT
-	-	TRBV28	TRBJ2-7	CASSPFTAGEEQYF	TGTGCCAGCAGTCCCTTCACCGCCGGAGAAGAGCAGTACTTC